This is a list of T cell receptor beta chains from one sample in a study of early T cells in non-severe SARS-CoV-2 infection. Each CDR3 protein is one row after TCRdb ran MiXCR on the 5' RACE reads. The sample lists around 35,000 distinct CDR3 sequences, under 6.5% occurring once. Input material: whole blood. Receptor source: an adult who was a healthcare worker with PCR-confirmed SARS-CoV-2 infection or an uninfected control (not recorded which). The CDR3 runs from the conserved cysteine through the conserved F or W. The D gene is left open where the match is weak. Expanded clones get a size class; other rows say once, few or many, or leave the size out.

abundance | j_gene | v_gene | d_gene | CDR3aa | CDR3nt
few | TRBJ2-1 | TRBV3-1 | - | CASSQGPGDEQFF | TGTGCCAGCAGCCAAGGACCAGGCGATGAGCAGTTCTTC
many | TRBJ2-1 | TRBV7-6 | TRBD2 | CASSLGLAGGDEQFF | TGTGCCAGCAGCCTTGGACTAGCGGGAGGAGATGAGCAGTTCTTC
- | TRBJ2-7 | TRBV7-3 | TRBD2 | CACRVAGDHREQYF | TGTGCCTGCAGGGTAGCGGGAGATCACCGGGAGCAGTACTTC
many | TRBJ2-1 | TRBV24-1 | TRBD2 | CATSFSGNEQFF | TGTGCCACCAGTTTTAGCGGGAATGAGCAGTTCTTC
many | TRBJ2-6 | TRBV6-6 | - | CASRLTEQGGNVLTF | TGTGCCAGCAGACTCACCGAACAGGGCGGCAACGTCCTGACTTTC
few | TRBJ1-4 | TRBV24-1 | TRBD1 | CATSDGTGGHNEKLFF | TGTGCCACCAGTGACGGGACAGGGGGACACAATGAAAAACTGTTTTTT
many | TRBJ2-3 | TRBV5-1 | - | CASSRNQDRMGTQYF | TGCGCCAGCAGCCGGAACCAGGACCGGATGGGGACGCAGTATTTT
- | TRBJ2-7 | TRBV28 | - | CASRPDTSYEQYF | TGTGCCAGCAGGCCGGACACGAGTTACGAGCAGTACTTC
many | TRBJ2-5 | TRBV10-3 | TRBD2 | CAISVGAGEETQYF | TGTGCCATCAGTGTTGGGGCGGGAGAAGAGACCCAGTACTTC
many | TRBJ1-3 | TRBV30 | TRBD1 | CAWSKQGKAGNTIYF | TGTGCCTGGAGTAAACAGGGGAAGGCTGGAAACACCATATATTTT
few | TRBJ2-3 | TRBV2 | TRBD2 | CASSVGGSTDTQYF | TGTGCCAGCAGCGTGGGGGGGTCCACAGATACGCAGTATTTT
many | TRBJ2-1 | TRBV11-1 | - | CASSLGNNEQFF | TGTGCCAGCAGCTTAGGCAACAATGAGCAGTTCTTC
few | TRBJ2-1 | TRBV27 | - | CASSLVGLAQPEGYNEQFF | TGTGCCAGCAGTTTAGTAGGTCTAGCCCAACCGGAGGGCTACAATGAGCAGTTCTTC